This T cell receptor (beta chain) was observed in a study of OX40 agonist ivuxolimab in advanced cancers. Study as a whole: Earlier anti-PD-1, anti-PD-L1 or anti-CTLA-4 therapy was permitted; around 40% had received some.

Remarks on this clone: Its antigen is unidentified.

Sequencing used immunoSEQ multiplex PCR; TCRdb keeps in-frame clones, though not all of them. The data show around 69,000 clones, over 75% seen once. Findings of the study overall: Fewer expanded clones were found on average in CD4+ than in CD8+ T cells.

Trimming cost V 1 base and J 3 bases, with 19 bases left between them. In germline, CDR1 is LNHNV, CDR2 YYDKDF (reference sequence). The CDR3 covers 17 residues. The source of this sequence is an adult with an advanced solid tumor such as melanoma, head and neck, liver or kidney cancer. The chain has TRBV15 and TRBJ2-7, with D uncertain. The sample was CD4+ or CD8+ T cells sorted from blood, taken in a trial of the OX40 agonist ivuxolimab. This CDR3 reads CATSRGRSLRDYYEQYF. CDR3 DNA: TGTGCCACCAGCAGAGGGCGGTCGCTAAGGGATTACTACGAGCAGTACTTC. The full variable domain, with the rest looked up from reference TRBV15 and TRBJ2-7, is DAMVIQNPRYQVTQFGKPVTLSCSQTLNHNVMYWYQQKSSQAPKLLFHYYDKDFNNEADTPDNFQSRRPNTSFCFLDIRSPGLGDTAMYLCATSRGRSLRDYYEQYFGPGTRLTVT.